This T cell receptor (beta chain) is drawn from a study of cytomegalovirus exposure and HLA in healthy donors (dated by TCRdb to about 2017). As for the study more broadly: According to an earlier analysis of 587 of the donors, some 180 million T cells yielded some 110 million unique TCR beta sequences and roughly 280 Gb of sequence data. Roughly 300 gigabases of sequencing data and around 80 million unique TCR sequences made up an early release that covered roughly 670 HLA-typed donors. Of the 300 to 500 genotyped donors, 70% to 90% were placed in the genetic ancestry cluster associated with self-reported Caucasian donors. The study was designed to test whether signatures of past pathogen exposure could be identified by cataloging public T cell receptors. The study profiled the T cell repertoires of 550 to 700 subjects by immunosequencing and related them to cytomegalovirus serostatus. Along with the approximately 650-subject first cohort, a separate validation cohort of 120 different subjects was used. To predict cytomegalovirus infection status, the study brought together high-throughput TCR immunosequencing, statistical association of individual TCRs with disease status, and machine learning. In a later analysis, previously published TCR beta repertoires from some 640 donors were re-analyzed and high-resolution HLA genotyping was added so that TCR occurrence patterns could be studied. The later analysis used no new phenotypic data to find candidate immune exposures, relying instead on TCR beta sequences and their occurrence across donors. An earlier analysis of fewer than 700 of the donors applied high-throughput TCR beta sequencing to assess whether each TCR beta V gene segment acted as functional or pseudogenic. Donor age, sex, ethnicity and CMV serostatus were compiled together with the repertoire data. A later genetic analysis took genome-wide SNP genotypes for about three fifths of the roughly 670 donors and used that subset as a discovery cohort. Every repertoire in the discovery cohort had been generated on one and the same sequencing platform. Class I and class II HLA loci were covered by the typing at four-digit resolution. The number of typed donors differed by locus: about 620-630 for A, B, C, DRB1 and DQB1; 500 to 550 for DQA1; approximately 610 for DPA1; and about 450 for DPB1. Roughly 5 DR-DQ haplotypes were handled as single units for association and clustering, since linkage in the cohort was strong. Across around 400 genotyped donors of the cohort, an average of approximately 240,000 unique TCR beta nucleotide sequences per donor were sequenced, and roughly 17% of those sequences were non-productive.

The CDR3 runs 18 amino acids, cysteine and phenylalanine included. Only CDR3 DNA remains: 54 bases, in frame from the first base. Here V drops 0 bases and J drops 6 bases, and the junction holds 16 bases not matched to any gene. The germline V gene gives CDR1 as LGHNT and CDR2 as FRNRAP. Receptors were amplified or captured by the immunoSEQ multiplex PCR assay. For the multiplex PCR, a mixture combining 60 forward primers for TCR Vbeta segments and 13 reverse primers for TCR Jbeta segments was used. The CDR3 region of rearranged TCR beta genes was amplified from genomic DNA by a multiplex PCR assay. The amplified TCR beta libraries were sequenced on the Illumina HiSeq System as 87-base-pair reads. The paper's processing steps were these. A later analysis tallied tens of millions of unique TCR beta chains across the 666 repertoires, and some 10 million of those chains were shared by two or more donors. A nearest-neighbor algorithm error-corrected the raw reads and collapsed the reads into unique sequences, merging closely related sequences to remove PCR and sequencing errors. Alignment of CDR3 sequences to IMGT reference sequences was used to assign V, D and J gene segments. For a sequence to be retained, at least a six-nucleotide match to both a V gene segment and a J gene segment was required. A rearrangement counted as productive if the CDR3 had no stop codons and remained in frame with V and J, and every other rearrangement counted as non-productive. CDR3 was defined by IMGT convention, running from the second conserved V-encoded cysteine to the conserved J-encoded phenylalanine. The earlier analysis of some 600 of the donors excluded sequences that lacked an unambiguous match to a single V gene segment. In an earlier analysis of 450 to 700 of the donors, V segments were called functional above 56.7% productive rearrangements and were called segregating when the between-donor standard deviation exceeded 5%. A statistical classification framework was built to diagnose cytomegalovirus status from the catalog of TCR beta chain sequences. V and J gene assignment, in a later analysis, came from comparing TCR nucleotide sequences with IMGT/GENE-DB human TR gene sequences. A later analysis assigned CDR3 sequences and most-parsimonious VDJ recombination scenarios with the TCRdist pipeline. In a later analysis, each TCR beta chain was defined by its CDR3 amino acid sequence together with its V-gene family, and reads without a unique V-gene family were excluded. In a later analysis, a few hundred highly shared, low-generation-probability nucleotide sequences were removed to address suspected cross-contamination and a sequencing artifact. In a later analysis, a clonal expansion index for each public chain was calculated from normalized within-repertoire ranks of inferred template counts. Generation probabilities in a later analysis came from a VDJ recombination model fitted to out-of-frame rearrangements, and those results were checked against IGoR. Hypergeometric tests were used in a later analysis to score TCR-TCR, TCR-HLA and TCR-CMV co-occurrence, with a repertoire-size bias correction applied to the TCR pairs. In a later analysis, false discovery rates were estimated by permuting HLA or CMV assignments 20 times. A later analysis grouped co-occurring TCRs with DBSCAN, adding TCRdist sequence similarity when clustering within HLA-allele-positive subsets. Repertoires with fewer than 30,000 or more than 120,000 public chains were left out of co-occurrence clustering, as were several repertoires with anomalous nucleotide sharing. TCRdb limited this immuneACCESS table to in-frame rearrangements with V and J called. A share of clones is missing; checked studies link under half to unresolved V genes, and the rest is unexplained. Clone size and the V and J calls come from that table; the DNA yielded D and trimming. This sample holds roughly 180,000 clones; about 79% were observed only once. About 0.8% of the sample comes from the top ten.

The research as a whole found: The study listed 170 or so TCR beta chains as associated with cytomegalovirus. A further reported finding was that TCR beta sequences accurately predicted the HLA-A and HLA-B alleles for most subjects in the first cohort. A cluster of highly shared sequence variants was judged likely to represent a technical artifact of the sequencing pipeline. While some public TCRs were present in many individuals, most TCR sequences turned up only very rarely across donors. Compared with the approximately 710-donor mean, donors in an Asian-associated ancestry cluster had fewer N-insertions in productive TCRs, according to a later genetic analysis. Some IMGT-functional V segments, including TRBV6-2 and TRBV6-3, could not be distinguished by the 87-base-pair reads and were therefore excluded. A later analysis found that most CMV-associated TCR beta chains appeared HLA-restricted, with HLA associations seemingly driven largely by CMV exposure. Because HLA typing was missing for some donors at each locus, association tests included only the typed subset. The earlier analysis of some 560 of the donors excluded some 16 rarely observed V segments, including chromosome 9 orphons, because counts were too low. In a later analysis, HLA-associated TCR beta chains were found to be more clonally expanded and to have lower generation probabilities than equally common non-associated chains. In a later analysis, some 17,000 TCR beta sequences were associated with specific HLA alleles at a false discovery rate of 0.05. Only TCR beta chains were sequenced in this cohort, and the absence of alpha or paired-chain data limited detectable features. A later genetic analysis associated a missense DCLRE1C variant with V-gene and J-gene trimming of TCR beta chains, and an independent cohort replicated the association. The authors suggested that the approach could potentially be generalized to other disease states and immunological phenotypes. In vitro tests confirmed that a few of the cytomegalovirus-associated TCR beta chains recognize cytomegalovirus antigens. According to a later analysis, TCR association rates differed among HLA loci, with DRB1 alleles showing the most associated TCRs and HLA-C alleles showing the fewest. Roughly uniform sequencing depth across donors was assumed in presence/absence analyses, although this assumption may not hold. An earlier analysis of approximately 530 of the donors showed that most TCR beta V segments appeared in productive rearrangements either about 87% or about 30% of the time, which broadly matched IMGT annotations. Several of the top co-occurrence clusters appeared to be linked to parvovirus B19, influenza, CMV and Epstein-Barr virus, according to a later analysis. When HLA alleles, especially DR and DQ, strongly co-occurred, attributing TCR associations to individual alleles was difficult. Linkage disequilibrium might explain the correlated functional status among segregating V segments, but an unknown experimental factor could not be excluded. Cytomegalovirus status was reported to be diagnosed by the classifier with high specificity and sensitivity in both the original and validation cohorts. Immune exposure information for the cohort was limited to CMV serostatus.

The cohort was made up of hundreds of healthy bone marrow donors. All cohort members were sampled while nominally healthy, although unrecorded immune exposures were likely present. The donor was CMV seronegative and was included in the group of about 350 seronegative cohort members. A peripheral blood sample was collected from each donor, and TCR beta sequencing was performed on peripheral blood mononuclear cells. Genomic DNA extraction from the blood cell samples was performed with the Qiagen DNeasy Blood Extraction Kit. Comment on this clone: The antigen it binds to is not known. No much larger clone exists at a distance of one base, and base qualities are not known.

Sequenced material: PBMCs. The sequence derives from a female donor in good health and CMV-seronegative. This sequence uses TRBV12-5 and TRBJ2-7, with 8 junctional bases fitting TRBD2. The CDR3: CASGLVRGSGAGESEQYF. The DNA reads as follows: TGTGCTAGTGGTTTGGTACGGGGTTCGGGAGCGGGAGAATCCGAGCAGTACTTC.